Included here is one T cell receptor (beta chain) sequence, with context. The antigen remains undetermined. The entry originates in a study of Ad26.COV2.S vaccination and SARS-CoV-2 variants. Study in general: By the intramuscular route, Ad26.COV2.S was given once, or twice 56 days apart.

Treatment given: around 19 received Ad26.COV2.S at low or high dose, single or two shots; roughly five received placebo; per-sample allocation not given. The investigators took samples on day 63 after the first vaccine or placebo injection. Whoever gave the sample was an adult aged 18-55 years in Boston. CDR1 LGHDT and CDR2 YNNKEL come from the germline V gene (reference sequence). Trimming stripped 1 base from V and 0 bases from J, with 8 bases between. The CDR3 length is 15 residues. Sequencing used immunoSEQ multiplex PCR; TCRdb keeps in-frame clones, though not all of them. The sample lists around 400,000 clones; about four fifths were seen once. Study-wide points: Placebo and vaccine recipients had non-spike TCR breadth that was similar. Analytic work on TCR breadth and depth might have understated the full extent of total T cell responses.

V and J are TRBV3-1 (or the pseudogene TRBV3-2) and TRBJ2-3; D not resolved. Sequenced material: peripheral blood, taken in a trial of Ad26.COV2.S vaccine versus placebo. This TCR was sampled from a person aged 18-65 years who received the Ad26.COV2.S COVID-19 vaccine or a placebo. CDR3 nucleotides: TGTGCCAGCAGCCAAGTCATAGGGAGCACAGATACGCAGTATTTT. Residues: CASSQVIGSTDTQYF.